Sequencing of this T cell receptor (beta chain) was carried out in a study of vaccination effects on CD4 cells after COVID-19. The V gene's germline CDR1 is GTSNPN and CDR2 SVGIG (reference sequence). Trimming at V came to 4 bases and at J to 1 base, leaving 6 bases not matched to a gene. The CDR3 loop spans 14 amino acids. Antigen-specific CD4+ T cells were expanded (with viral peptide pools) by the ViraFEST assay ahead of sequencing. Subsequent to a culture period of around eleven days, CD4+ T cells were isolated. It was two doses of either the BNT162b2 or mRNA-1273 vaccine that participants received. In the vaccine recipients, nucleocapsid antibodies were negative and there was no prior SARS-CoV-2 infection. Half-medium replacement with IL-2 medium occurred on days 3 and 7. The method was immunoSEQ multiplex PCR; TCRdb's version includes in-frame clones alone and lacks a portion of them. Counted here are around 30,000 clones, 72% occurring once; the ten biggest clones make up 9% to 15%.

This clone appeared a few times. The antigen is undetermined. The clonotype comes from a human donor who received a COVID-19 vaccine. The sample here was CD4+ T cells from PBMCs cultured with HCoV-229E spike peptides, taken after COVID-19 vaccination. V and J are TRBV30 and TRBJ1-1, with 7 bases fitting TRBD1. The CDR3, as DNA: TGTGCCTGGAAAATACAGGGGACGAACACTGAAGCTTTCTTT. This sequence encodes CAWKIQGTNTEAFF.